The 4 T cell receptor beta chains below were found in one sample sequenced in a study of tumor-infiltrating lymphocytes in primary liver carcinoma. TCR beta cDNA was made from 500 ng total RNA with a constant-region primer. ARM-PCR, slightly modified, supplied the TCR beta libraries through three nested multiplex PCR rounds. It was with TRBV1-TRBV30 forward primers and a C-beta reverse primer that the first two PCR rounds were run, at roughly 10 cycles each. TCRdb fed the multiplex PCR reads into MiXCR, producing one record per CDR3 protein. The repertoire holds about 25,000 distinct CDR3 sequences, roughly three quarters seen once, with 25% to 35% in the top ten. Bulk tissue was left unsorted, and RNA and DNA were co-extracted from approximately 20-30 mg of it. Sequenced material: liver tumor tissue from sampling region 5. Documented subset: tumor region T5, tumor centre. These receptors all come from a woman aged 25 to 39 with primary liver carcinoma and hepatitis B virus infection.

Note on this clonotype: The junction shows a germline mismatch at one end, possibly a read error. This rearrangement joins TRBV10-3 to TRBJ2-1; a weak D match, TRBD2 (5 bases). CDR1 ENHRY and CDR2 SYGVKD come from the germline V gene. This CDR3 is 14 amino acids long. Written as DNA, the CDR3 is TGTGCCTTCAGTCCCACGGCGACCCGGGATGTGCAGTTATTC. Its protein product is CAFSPTATRDVQLF.

To note about this clonotype: It is likely a read error, because the conserved phenylalanine at the end of the CDR3 is missing. In nucleotides, the CDR3 is TGTGCCAGCAGTCAGGGACTCAACTGGGGAGAGACCCAGTACCTC. It yields the protein CASSQGLNWGETQYL. The chain joins TRBV7-9 to TRBJ2-5; perhaps TRBD2 as D (6 bases). Germline V CDR1 and CDR2: SEHNR, FQNEAQ (reference sequence). The CDR3 covers 15 residues. V was pared by 6 bases and J by 4 bases, with 18 bases between.

With respect to this clonotype: The conserved final phenylalanine or tryptophan is absent from the CDR3, which likely points to a read error. The chain joins TRBV12-3 or TRBV12-4 to TRBJ1-1, with a possible D match to TRBD1 (5 bases). There are 17 residues in the CDR3. The CDR3 region is CTSSLRQGRLGNTEAFS. In DNA, the CDR3 is TGTACCAGCAGTTTAAGGCAGGGTCGATTGGGGAACACTGAAGCTTTCTCT.

V is TRBV5-4 and J is TRBJ2-7; a weak D match, TRBD1 (6 bases). V was cut by 0 bases and J by 5 bases, with 15 bases left in between. This CDR3 has 15 residues. CDR1 is SGHNT, CDR2 YYREEE, per germline (reference sequence). In nucleotides, the CDR3 is TGTGCCAGCAGCTTGGGTGCAGGGGTTGGTAACGAGCAGTACTTC. Translated, it gives CASSLGAGVGNEQYF.